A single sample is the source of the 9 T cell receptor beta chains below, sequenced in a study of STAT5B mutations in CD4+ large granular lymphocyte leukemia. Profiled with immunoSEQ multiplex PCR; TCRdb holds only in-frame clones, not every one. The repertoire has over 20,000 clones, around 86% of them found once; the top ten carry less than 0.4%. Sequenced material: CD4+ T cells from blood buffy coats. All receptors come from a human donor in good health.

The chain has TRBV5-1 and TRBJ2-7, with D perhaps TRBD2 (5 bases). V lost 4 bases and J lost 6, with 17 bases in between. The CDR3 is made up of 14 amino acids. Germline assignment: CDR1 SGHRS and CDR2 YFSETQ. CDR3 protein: CASSPGTGRGEQYF. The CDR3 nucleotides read TGCGCCAGCAGCCCGGGCACGGGGAGAGGCGAGCAGTACTTC.

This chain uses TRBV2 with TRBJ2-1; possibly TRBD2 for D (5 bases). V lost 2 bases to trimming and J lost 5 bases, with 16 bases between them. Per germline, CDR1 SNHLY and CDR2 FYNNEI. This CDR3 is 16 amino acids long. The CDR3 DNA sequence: TGTGCCAGCAGTGAATGGTACCGGGAAGGGAACAATGAGCAGTTCTTC. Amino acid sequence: CASSEWYREGNNEQFF.

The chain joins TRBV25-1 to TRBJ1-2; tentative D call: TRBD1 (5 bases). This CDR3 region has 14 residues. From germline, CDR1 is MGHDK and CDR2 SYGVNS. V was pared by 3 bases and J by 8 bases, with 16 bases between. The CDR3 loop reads CASSEQGVVEGYTF. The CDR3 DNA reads TGTGCCAGCAGTGAGCAAGGGGTTGTGGAAGGCTACACCTTC.

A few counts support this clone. Here the CDR3 reads CASSLNDSPLHF. The DNA of the CDR3 is TGTGCCAGCAGCCTGAACGACTCACCCCTCCACTTT. The chain couples TRBV5-4 to TRBJ1-6; no definite D call. The CDR3 runs 12 residues. V lost 4 bases and J lost 10, with 9 bases in between. Germline V gene sequence: CDR1 SGHNT, CDR2 YYREEE (reference sequence).

The CDR3 bases are TGTGCCAGCAGTTACGGATCAGGGGAGGCTGAAGCTTTCTTT. This encodes CASSYGSGEAEAFF. This sequence joins TRBV27 and TRBJ1-1, with D possibly being TRBD1 (6 bases). The CDR3 is 14 residues long. Trimming took 4 bases from V and 6 from J, leaving 15 bases between them. The germline V gene has CDR1 MNHEY and CDR2 SMNVEV (reference sequence).

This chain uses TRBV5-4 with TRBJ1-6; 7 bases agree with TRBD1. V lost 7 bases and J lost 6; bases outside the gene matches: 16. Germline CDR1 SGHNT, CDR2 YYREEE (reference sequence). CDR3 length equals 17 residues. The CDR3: CASLRGGTDPINSPLHF. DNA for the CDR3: TGTGCCAGCTTACGGGGTGGGACAGATCCAATTAATTCACCCCTCCACTTT.

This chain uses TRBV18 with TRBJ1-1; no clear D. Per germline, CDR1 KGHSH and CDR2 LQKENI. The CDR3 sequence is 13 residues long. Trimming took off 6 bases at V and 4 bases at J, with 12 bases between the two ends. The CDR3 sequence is CASSPQGGTEAFF. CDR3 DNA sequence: TGTGCCAGCTCCCCTCAAGGTGGCACTGAAGCTTTCTTT.

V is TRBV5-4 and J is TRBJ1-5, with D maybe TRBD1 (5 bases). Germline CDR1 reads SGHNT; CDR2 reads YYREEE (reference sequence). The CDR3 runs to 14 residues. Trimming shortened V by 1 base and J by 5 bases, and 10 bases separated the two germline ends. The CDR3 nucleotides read TGTGCCAGCAGCTTGTGGCAGGGAGATCAGCCCCAGCATTTT. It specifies CASSLWQGDQPQHF.

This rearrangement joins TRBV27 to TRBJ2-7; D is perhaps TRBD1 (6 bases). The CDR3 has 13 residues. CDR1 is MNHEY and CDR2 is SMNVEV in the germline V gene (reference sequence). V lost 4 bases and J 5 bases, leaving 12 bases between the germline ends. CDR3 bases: TGTGCCAGCAGTTCGAACAGGGTCCACGAGCAGTACTTC. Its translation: CASSSNRVHEQYF.